The sequence of this T cell receptor beta chain was determined in a study of OX40 agonist ivuxolimab in advanced cancers. Study-wide findings and caveats: Clonal expansion among partial responders at 0.1-3.0 mg/kg ranked near the lowest.

Trimming pared 2 bases from V and 1 base from J, leaving 6 bases between. The CDR3 runs to 13 residues. Germline-derived CDR1 and CDR2 are MNHEY and SVGAGI. This clone was recorded once. The target antigen is unknown. Clones were read by immunoSEQ multiplex PCR, and TCRdb kept only the in-frame ones, dropping some. The data hold some 28,000 clones, with 90% observed a single time. The material sequenced was CD4+ or CD8+ T cells sorted from blood, taken in a trial of the OX40 agonist ivuxolimab. The source of this sequence is an adult with an advanced solid tumor such as melanoma, head and neck, liver or kidney cancer. The chain uses TRBV6-5 and TRBJ2-7; tentative D call: TRBD2 (5 bases). CDR3 protein: CASSYTGSYEQYF. DNA for the CDR3: TGTGCCAGCAGTTACACGGGATCCTACGAGCAGTACTTC.